The entry below describes one T cell receptor (beta chain). The germline V and J ends were trimmed by 0 bases and 5 bases, with 5 bases remaining between them. The CDR3 runs 13 residues. Germline CDR1 is SGHRS and CDR2 is YFSETQ. The authors distributed each subset's genomic DNA evenly over several immunoSEQ plates. The repertoire was sequenced with immunoSEQ multiplex PCR; TCRdb's copy has only in-frame clones and lacks some. The table shows approximately 2.1 million clones, with approximately 95% occurring only once. The sample is drawn from a study of shared clonotypes between healthy human individuals.

The chain carries TRBV5-1 and TRBJ1-4; D is unresolved. This TCR was sampled from a man between 18 and 35 years old in good health. Some clones in this sample may be carry-over from other donors' samples. The sequencing sample was made of naive CD4+ T cells from PBMCs. Subset denoted: CD45RA+ positively selected. This CDR3 reads CASSLDENEKLFF. In DNA form, the CDR3 reads TGCGCCAGCAGCTTGGATGAAAATGAAAAACTGTTTTTT.